The present T cell receptor (beta chain) was sequenced within a study of shared T cell receptors in the human thymus. V was clipped by 3 bases and J by 9 bases, with 12 bases between them. In germline, CDR1 is LNHNV, CDR2 YYDKDF (reference sequence). CDR3 length: 14 residues. TCRdb's table, derived via immunoSEQ multiplex PCR, lists solely in-frame clones and lacks some. The data show some 660,000 clones, with 87% seen just once and 0.0094% held by the top ten. A remark on this clone: This sample includes further DNA sequences coding for the same CDR3.

In addition, the sample was reused for a study of human thymus T cells. From that study: Donor material was obtained from healthy Finnish infants undergoing corrective surgery for congenital heart defects. Thymic samples were excised during corrective heart operations. Related research examined unrelated individuals and reported that their thymic repertoires overlapped highly.

The specimen was thymocytes. The receptor was isolated from a boy under two years old with a congenital heart defect. The chain uses TRBV15 and TRBJ1-6, with a tentative D call TRBD1 (6 bases). CDR3 DNA sequence: TGTGCCACCAGCAGTGGCCAGGGGAGTTCACCCCTCCACTTT. Protein sequence: CATSSGQGSSPLHF.